These T cell receptor beta chains were read from a single sample in a study of a mutant IDH1 vaccine in newly diagnosed glioma. The table came from immunoSEQ multiplex PCR; TCRdb's copy has only in-frame clones and leaves some out. The sample holds around 50,000 clones, about nine tenths seen once. This specimen consisted of PBMCs, obtained from a glioma patient treated with radiotherapy, temozolomide or both. The receptors stem from a man aged 35 to 55 with glioma. The CDR3 runs from the conserved cysteine through the conserved F or W. A D gene is named only where the DNA matches it firmly. Size is omitted from some rows. Given values are once, few, many or a class for expanded clones.

V	D	J	size	DNA	CDR3
TRBV13	-	TRBJ2-7	-	TGTGCCAGCAGGAACCTTGGGGGCTACGAGCAGTACTTC	CASRNLGGYEQYF
TRBV18	-	TRBJ1-1	-	TGTGCCAGCTCGGACGGTCAGGGGAACACTGAAGCTTTCTTT	CASSDGQGNTEAFF
TRBV19	TRBD1	TRBJ1-1	-	TGTGCCAGTAGTATGGGGGACAGGGGATGGACTGAAGCTTTCTTT	CASSMGDRGWTEAFF
TRBV5-4	-	TRBJ1-1	-	TGTGCCAGCAGCCCTACAGGGAACACTGAAGCTTTCTTT	CASSPTGNTEAFF
TRBV9	-	TRBJ1-3	-	TGTGCCAGCAGCGTCTACGGTTCCTCTGGAAACACCATATATTTT	CASSVYGSSGNTIYF
TRBV27	-	TRBJ2-1	-	TGTGCCAGCAAATCGGACAGACTCAATGAGCAGTTCTTC	CASKSDRLNEQFF
TRBV4-2	-	TRBJ2-7	-	TGTGCCAGCAGCCAAGATTACGGCAGATACGAGCAGTACTTC	CASSQDYGRYEQYF
TRBV6-4	TRBD1	TRBJ2-3	-	TGTGCCAGCAGTACCGGGACAGGGGACGGCACAGATACGCAGTATTTT	CASSTGTGDGTDTQYF
TRBV5-4	TRBD1	TRBJ1-4	-	TGTGCCAGCAGCTTTGGACAGGGCAATGAAAAACTGTTTTTT	CASSFGQGNEKLFF
TRBV6-5	TRBD1	TRBJ2-7	-	TGTGCCAGCACCTCCGGGACAGGGGCCTCCTACGAGCAGTACTTC	CASTSGTGASYEQYF
TRBV4-1	-	TRBJ2-7	-	TGCGCCAGCAGTCCACCCGACAGAATCTACGAGCAGTACTTC	CASSPPDRIYEQYF
TRBV2	-	TRBJ2-7	-	TGTGCCAGCAGTGGACCTTACGAGCAGTACTTC	CASSGPYEQYF
TRBV15	-	TRBJ1-1	few	TGTGCCACCAGCAGAGTCCACAGGGAAGCTTTCTTT	CATSRVHREAFF
TRBV9	-	TRBJ2-1	-	TGTGCCAGCAGCGTAGTCGCCCTTGGATACAGTGAGCAGTTCTTC	CASSVVALGYSEQFF
TRBV2	TRBD2	TRBJ2-7	-	TGTGCCAGCAGTTATAGCGGGAGTTCGTCCTACGAGCAGTACTTC	CASSYSGSSSYEQYF
TRBV7-9	-	TRBJ2-1	-	TGTGCCAGCAGCACCGAGTGGTCCTACAATGAGCAGTTCTTC	CASSTEWSYNEQFF
TRBV7-3	-	TRBJ2-3	-	TGTGCCAGCTCCCAACGGGGGAGCACAGATACGCAGTATTTT	CASSQRGSTDTQYF